A selection of T cell receptor beta chains follows, all from one sample in a study of regulatory T cells in long-lasting Graves disease. TCRdb itself ran the multiplex PCR reads through MiXCR, one entry per CDR3 protein. This repertoire shows around 250,000 distinct CDR3 sequences, roughly a fifth found once; its top ten account for approximately 13%. The material sequenced was peripheral blood mononuclear cells (PBMCs), taken at new diagnosis, from a patient treated with antithyroid drugs. All receptors derive from a female donor with Graves disease. Both conserved end residues are part of each CDR3. Fields, in order: J gene, V gene, CDR3 protein.

j_gene: TRBJ2-7
v_gene: TRBV27
CDR3aa: CASSLQPGLSYEQYF

j_gene: TRBJ1-2
v_gene: TRBV30
CDR3aa: CAGNSLQGSYGYTF

j_gene: TRBJ2-1
v_gene: TRBV7-8
CDR3aa: CASSSSGSRGSDNEQFF

j_gene: TRBJ2-7
v_gene: TRBV7-2
CDR3aa: CASSLVSYEQYF

j_gene: TRBJ1-5
v_gene: TRBV7-2
CDR3aa: CASSRDWDGNQPQHF

j_gene: TRBJ1-5
v_gene: TRBV27
CDR3aa: CASSKTGVRNQPQHF

j_gene: TRBJ2-6
v_gene: TRBV2
CDR3aa: CASTKRGSLRSGANVLTF

j_gene: TRBJ2-2
v_gene: TRBV7-2
CDR3aa: CAEAATGELFF

j_gene: TRBJ2-2
v_gene: TRBV4-3
CDR3aa: CASSHPGLAGVWPGAGELFF

j_gene: TRBJ2-5
v_gene: TRBV2
CDR3aa: CASSWGQETQYF

j_gene: TRBJ2-3
v_gene: TRBV5-8
CDR3aa: CASSLSPGKRFADTQYF

j_gene: TRBJ2-1
v_gene: TRBV18
CDR3aa: CASSPRSSGGDNEQFF

j_gene: TRBJ1-2
v_gene: TRBV11-3
CDR3aa: CASSLASYGSYGYTF

j_gene: TRBJ2-1
v_gene: TRBV12-3/TRBV12-4
CDR3aa: CASRWARNEQFF

j_gene: TRBJ1-5
v_gene: TRBV7-2
CDR3aa: CASSLRGPYQPQHF

j_gene: TRBJ1-4
v_gene: TRBV9
CDR3aa: CASSVGGVNEKLFF

j_gene: TRBJ1-5
v_gene: TRBV6-5
CDR3aa: CASSYSRDRVNYMVGNQPQHF

j_gene: TRBJ1-6
v_gene: TRBV20-1
CDR3aa: CSARVGRGDRGGSPLHF

j_gene: TRBJ1-5
v_gene: TRBV6-1
CDR3aa: CASSESGQPQHF

j_gene: TRBJ2-1
v_gene: TRBV5-1
CDR3aa: CASMRREGPYNEQFF

j_gene: TRBJ1-4
v_gene: TRBV6-2/TRBV6-3
CDR3aa: CASSSSYEKLFF

j_gene: TRBJ1-3
v_gene: TRBV29-1
CDR3aa: CSVDGSSGGNTIYF

j_gene: TRBJ2-5
v_gene: TRBV28
CDR3aa: CASSLELGTETQYF

j_gene: .
v_gene: TRBV3-1
CDR3aa: CASSQDGGALRETQYF

j_gene: TRBJ2-1
v_gene: TRBV7-2
CDR3aa: CASSLLAGTGNEQFF

j_gene: TRBJ2-7
v_gene: TRBV30
CDR3aa: CAWSPGQGTPYEQYF

j_gene: TRBJ2-3
v_gene: TRBV11-3
CDR3aa: CASSQSGSPSTDTQYF

j_gene: TRBJ2-7
v_gene: TRBV5-1
CDR3aa: CASSLEPGSDEQYF

j_gene: TRBJ2-7
v_gene: TRBV6-4
CDR3aa: CASSYQSGVSNSYEQYF

j_gene: TRBJ1-4
v_gene: TRBV28
CDR3aa: CASSNHGATNEKLFF

j_gene: TRBJ2-3
v_gene: TRBV14
CDR3aa: CASSQEQGHRTDTQYF

j_gene: TRBJ2-7
v_gene: TRBV7-6
CDR3aa: CASSLAMWAVNEQYF

j_gene: TRBJ1-1
v_gene: TRBV11-3
CDR3aa: CASSLWSAEAFF

j_gene: TRBJ2-3
v_gene: TRBV19
CDR3aa: CASSKTTSGGWGTDTQYF

j_gene: TRBJ2-2
v_gene: TRBV30
CDR3aa: CAWKSGGTPNTGELFF

j_gene: TRBJ2-7
v_gene: TRBV7-9
CDR3aa: CASSEQGAPEQYF

j_gene: TRBJ1-2
v_gene: TRBV7-2
CDR3aa: CASSPTGSIYGYTF

j_gene: TRBJ2-5
v_gene: TRBV7-2
CDR3aa: CASSPGGLETQYF

j_gene: TRBJ2-7
v_gene: TRBV7-2
CDR3aa: CASSIGTGEEEQYF

j_gene: TRBJ2-1
v_gene: TRBV4-3
CDR3aa: CASSQVRGSGIVNNEQFF

j_gene: TRBJ1-1
v_gene: TRBV10-3
CDR3aa: CAISPQGGSRAFF

j_gene: TRBJ2-1
v_gene: TRBV19
CDR3aa: CASSGTGGSYNEQFF

j_gene: TRBJ1-1
v_gene: TRBV15
CDR3aa: CATSRVTGMNTEAFF